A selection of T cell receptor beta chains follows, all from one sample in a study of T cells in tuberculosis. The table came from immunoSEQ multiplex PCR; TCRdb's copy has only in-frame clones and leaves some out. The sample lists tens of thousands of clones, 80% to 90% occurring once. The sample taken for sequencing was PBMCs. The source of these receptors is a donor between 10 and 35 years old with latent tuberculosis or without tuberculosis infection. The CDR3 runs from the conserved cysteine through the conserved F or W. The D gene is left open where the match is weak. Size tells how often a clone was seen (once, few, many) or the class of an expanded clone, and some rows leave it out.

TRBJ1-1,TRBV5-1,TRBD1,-,TGCGCCAGCAGCCCAGGACAGGGCGGAGTGAACACTGAAGCTTTCTTT,CASSPGQGGVNTEAFF
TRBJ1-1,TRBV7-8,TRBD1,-,TGTGCCAGCAGCTCGAAGACAGGGGGCTTTACTGAAGCTTTCTTT,CASSSKTGGFTEAFF
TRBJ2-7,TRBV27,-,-,TGTGCCAGCAGTTTACAGGGAAACTACGAGCAGTACTTC,CASSLQGNYEQYF
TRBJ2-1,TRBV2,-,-,TGTGCCAGCAGTGGGACAATCGAGCAGTTCTTC,CASSGTIEQFF
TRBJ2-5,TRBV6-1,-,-,TGTGCCAGCAGGGACAGGAGCGGGGGAGAGACCCAGTACTTC,CASRDRSGGETQYF
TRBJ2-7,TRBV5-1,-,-,TGCGCCAGCAGCTTGGGAGGGGGGGCCTCCTACGAGCAGTACTTC,CASSLGGGASYEQYF
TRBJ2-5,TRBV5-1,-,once,TGCGCCAGCAGCTTGGCCGGGGACAACTACCAAGAGACCCAGTACTTC,CASSLAGDNYQETQYF
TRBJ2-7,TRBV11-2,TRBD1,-,TGTGCCAGCACCCGACAGGGGTACGAGCAGTACTTC,CASTRQGYEQYF
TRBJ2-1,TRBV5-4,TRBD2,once,TGTGCCAGCAGCACCAAGCGACTAGCCGTCCACAATGAGCAGTTCTTC,CASSTKRLAVHNEQFF
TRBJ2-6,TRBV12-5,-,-,TGTGCTAGTGGTGTTCCGAAAGGACAAAGTCGGGCCAACGTCCTGACTTTC,CASGVPKGQSRANVLTF
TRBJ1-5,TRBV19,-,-,TGTGCCACCGTGGGCCCTTGGAATCAGCCCCAGCATTTT,CATVGPWNQPQHF
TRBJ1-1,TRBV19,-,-,TGTGCCAGTAGTCTCAGGGGCTTCACTGAAGCTTTCTTT,CASSLRGFTEAFF
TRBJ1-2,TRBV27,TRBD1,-,TGTGCCAGCAGTTTTGTGACAGGGGCTCGACTCAACTATGGCTACACCTTC,CASSFVTGARLNYGYTF
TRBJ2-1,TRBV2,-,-,TGTGCCAGCCACGGGACTGGAACGTCTGGGCAGTTCTTC,CASHGTGTSGQFF
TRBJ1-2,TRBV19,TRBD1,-,TGTGCCAGTAGTATAGCCCCGGGACAGGGGGAATCAAACTATGGCTACACCTTC,CASSIAPGQGESNYGYTF
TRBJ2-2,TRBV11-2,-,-,TGTGCCAGCAGCTTTCGTGGGGCTAACGGCGGGGAGCTGTTTTTT,CASSFRGANGGELFF